This entry describes one TCR beta chain. Its antigen remains unidentified. The data belong to a study of shared clonotypes between healthy human individuals. About the study: Per donor, CD8 memory used one plate, CD8 naive used two, CD4 memory used three and CD4 naive used three.

The sorted-subset replicate PCRs were given 200 ng DNA, which is approximately 30,000 T cell genomes. Assay: immunoSEQ multiplex PCR; the TCRdb copy retains only in-frame clones and omits some. The data contain over 850,000 clones, about 80% of them singletons. Findings of the study overall: Naive subsets usually exceeded memory subsets in estimated richness.

Donors, healthy HIV-negative adults, lacked recent acute infections or vaccinations. The CDR3 extends over 16 amino acids. V lost 5 bases, J lost 4 bases, and 11 bases stayed unmatched. Germline CDR1 is MDHEN and CDR2 is SYDVKM. The origin of this receptor is a man aged 18-30 years in good health. Some clones in this sample may be carry-over from other donors' samples. The rearrangement uses TRBV28 and TRBJ1-2; 9 positions match TRBD1. The sample taken for sequencing was memory CD4+ T cells from PBMCs. Described subset: CD45RA-negative fraction. The CDR3 reads CASSLPRTGATYGYTF. CDR3 sequence (DNA): TGTGCCAGCAGTCTCCCTAGGACAGGGGCCACCTATGGCTACACCTTC.